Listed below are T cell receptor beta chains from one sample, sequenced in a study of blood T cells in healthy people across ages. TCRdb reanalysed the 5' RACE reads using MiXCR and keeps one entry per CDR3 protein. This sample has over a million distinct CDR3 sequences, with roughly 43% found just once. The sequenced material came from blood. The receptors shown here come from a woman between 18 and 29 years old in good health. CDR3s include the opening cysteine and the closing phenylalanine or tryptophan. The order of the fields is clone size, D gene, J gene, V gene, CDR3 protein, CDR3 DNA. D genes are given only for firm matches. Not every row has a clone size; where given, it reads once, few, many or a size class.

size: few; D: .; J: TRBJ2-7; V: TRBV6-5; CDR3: CASSYFAGLSYEQYF; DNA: TGTGCCAGCAGTTACTTCGCGGGCCTCTCCTACGAGCAGTACTTC
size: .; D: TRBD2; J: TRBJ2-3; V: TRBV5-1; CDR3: CASSLEVAGKTDTQYF; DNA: TGCGCCAGCAGCTTGGAGGTAGCGGGAAAAACAGATACGCAGTATTTT
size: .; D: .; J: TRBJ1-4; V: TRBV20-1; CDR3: CSARARVPTNEKLFF; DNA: TGCAGTGCTAGAGCTAGGGTCCCAACTAATGAAAAACTGTTTTTT
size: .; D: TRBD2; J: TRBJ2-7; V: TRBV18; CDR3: CASSQGLNAVYEQYF; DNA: TGTGCCAGCTCACAGGGACTAAACGCGGTTTACGAGCAGTACTTC
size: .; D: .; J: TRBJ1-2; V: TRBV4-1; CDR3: CASSQEARANYGYTF; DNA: TGCGCCAGCAGCCAAGAGGCCAGGGCCAACTATGGCTACACCTTC
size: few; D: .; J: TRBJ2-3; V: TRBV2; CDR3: CASTLSGNQNTQYF; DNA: TGTGCCAGCACCCTAAGCGGCAACCAAAATACGCAGTATTTT
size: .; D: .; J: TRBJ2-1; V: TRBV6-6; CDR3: CASSFRVTGNEQFF; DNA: TGTGCCAGCAGCTTCCGTGTAACGGGAAATGAGCAGTTCTTC
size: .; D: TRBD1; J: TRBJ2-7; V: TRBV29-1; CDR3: CSVMPGTGSYEQYF; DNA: TGCAGCGTGATGCCCGGGACAGGCTCCTACGAGCAGTACTTC
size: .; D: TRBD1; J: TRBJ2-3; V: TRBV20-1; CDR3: CSAAGTASTDTQYF; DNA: TGCAGTGCCGCCGGGACAGCTAGCACAGATACGCAGTATTTT
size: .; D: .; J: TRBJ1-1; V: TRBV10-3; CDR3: CAISESLGTGSTEAFF; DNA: TGTGCCATCAGTGAGTCCCTCGGGACTGGTAGCACTGAAGCTTTCTTT
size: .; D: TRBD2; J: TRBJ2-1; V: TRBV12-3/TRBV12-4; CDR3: CASSLSHRGLAALQRGQFF; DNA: TGTGCCAGCAGTTTGAGCCACCGGGGACTAGCAGCGTTACAACGTGGGCAGTTCTTC
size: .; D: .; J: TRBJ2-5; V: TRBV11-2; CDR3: CASSVGPYLQETQYF; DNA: TGTGCCAGCAGCGTCGGGCCTTACCTCCAAGAGACCCAGTACTTC
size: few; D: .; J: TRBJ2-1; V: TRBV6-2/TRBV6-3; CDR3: CASEDGSVLSNEQFF; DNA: TGTGCCAGCGAAGACGGGAGTGTCCTTTCCAATGAGCAGTTCTTC
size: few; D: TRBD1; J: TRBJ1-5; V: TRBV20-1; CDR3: CSARRDSSNQPQHF; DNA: TGCAGTGCTAGAAGGGACAGCTCCAATCAGCCCCAGCATTTT
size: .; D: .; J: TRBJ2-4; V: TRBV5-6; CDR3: CASTLLAYF; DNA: TGTGCCAGCACCTTGTTGGCGTACTTC
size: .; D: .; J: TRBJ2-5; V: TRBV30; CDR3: CACGDRRETQYF; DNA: TGTGCCTGTGGGGACCGCCGGGAGACCCAGTACTTC
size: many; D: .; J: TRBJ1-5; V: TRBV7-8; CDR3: CASSLAETGRSNQPQHF; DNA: TGTGCCAGCAGCTTAGCCGAAACGGGACGGAGCAATCAGCCCCAGCATTTT
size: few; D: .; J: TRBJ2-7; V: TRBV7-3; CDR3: CASSLTGDSYNEQYF; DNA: TGTGCCAGCAGCTTAACTGGAGACTCCTACAATGAGCAGTACTTC
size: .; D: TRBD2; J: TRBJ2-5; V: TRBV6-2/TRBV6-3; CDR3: CASTAGTRKESETQYF; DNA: TGTGCCAGCACCGCCGGGACTAGAAAAGAATCAGAGACCCAGTACTTC
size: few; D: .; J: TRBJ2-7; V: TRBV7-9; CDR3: CASNYRGSYEQYF; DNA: TGTGCCAGCAACTATCGCGGCAGCTACGAGCAGTACTTC
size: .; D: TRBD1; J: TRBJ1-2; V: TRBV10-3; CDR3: CAISDLWDSLYGYTF; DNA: TGTGCCATCAGTGACCTCTGGGACAGTTTATATGGCTACACCTTC
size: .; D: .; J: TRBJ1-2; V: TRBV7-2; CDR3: CASSFIGGVAYGYTF; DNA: TGTGCCAGCAGCTTTATAGGGGGTGTAGCCTATGGCTACACCTTC
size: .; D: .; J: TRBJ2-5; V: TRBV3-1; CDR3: CASSQDLTSWEQYF; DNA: TGTGCCAGCAGCCAAGATCTAACTAGCTGGGAGCAGTACTTC
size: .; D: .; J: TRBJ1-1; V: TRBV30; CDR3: CAWTKGSTEAFF; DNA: TGTGCCTGGACCAAGGGGTCCACTGAAGCTTTCTTT
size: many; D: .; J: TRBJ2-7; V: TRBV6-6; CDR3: CASSPGGTYEQYF; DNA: TGTGCCAGCAGTCCAGGGGGGACCTACGAGCAGTACTTC
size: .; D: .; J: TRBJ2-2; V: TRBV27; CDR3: CASRRKSGGELFF; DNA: TGTGCCAGCAGGCGAAAGTCGGGCGGGGAGCTGTTTTTT
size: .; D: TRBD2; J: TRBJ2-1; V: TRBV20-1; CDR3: CSAISGRGSYNEQFF; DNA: TGCAGTGCCATTAGCGGGAGGGGGTCCTACAATGAGCAGTTCTTC
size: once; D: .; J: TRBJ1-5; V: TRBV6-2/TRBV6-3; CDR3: CASRSPNYSNQPQHF; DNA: TGTGCCAGCAGATCCCCCAACTATAGCAATCAGCCCCAGCATTTT
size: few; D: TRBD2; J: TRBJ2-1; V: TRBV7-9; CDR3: CASSQTSGSSYNEQFF; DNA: TGTGCCAGCAGCCAGACTAGCGGTAGCTCCTACAATGAGCAGTTCTTC
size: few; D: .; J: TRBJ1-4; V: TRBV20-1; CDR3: CSARKGGNEKLFF; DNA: TGCAGTGCTAGAAAGGGGGGGAATGAAAAACTGTTTTTT
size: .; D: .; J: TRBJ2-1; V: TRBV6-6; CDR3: CASSSRTAANEQFF; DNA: TGTGCCAGCAGTTCCCGGACCGCTGCAAATGAGCAGTTCTTC